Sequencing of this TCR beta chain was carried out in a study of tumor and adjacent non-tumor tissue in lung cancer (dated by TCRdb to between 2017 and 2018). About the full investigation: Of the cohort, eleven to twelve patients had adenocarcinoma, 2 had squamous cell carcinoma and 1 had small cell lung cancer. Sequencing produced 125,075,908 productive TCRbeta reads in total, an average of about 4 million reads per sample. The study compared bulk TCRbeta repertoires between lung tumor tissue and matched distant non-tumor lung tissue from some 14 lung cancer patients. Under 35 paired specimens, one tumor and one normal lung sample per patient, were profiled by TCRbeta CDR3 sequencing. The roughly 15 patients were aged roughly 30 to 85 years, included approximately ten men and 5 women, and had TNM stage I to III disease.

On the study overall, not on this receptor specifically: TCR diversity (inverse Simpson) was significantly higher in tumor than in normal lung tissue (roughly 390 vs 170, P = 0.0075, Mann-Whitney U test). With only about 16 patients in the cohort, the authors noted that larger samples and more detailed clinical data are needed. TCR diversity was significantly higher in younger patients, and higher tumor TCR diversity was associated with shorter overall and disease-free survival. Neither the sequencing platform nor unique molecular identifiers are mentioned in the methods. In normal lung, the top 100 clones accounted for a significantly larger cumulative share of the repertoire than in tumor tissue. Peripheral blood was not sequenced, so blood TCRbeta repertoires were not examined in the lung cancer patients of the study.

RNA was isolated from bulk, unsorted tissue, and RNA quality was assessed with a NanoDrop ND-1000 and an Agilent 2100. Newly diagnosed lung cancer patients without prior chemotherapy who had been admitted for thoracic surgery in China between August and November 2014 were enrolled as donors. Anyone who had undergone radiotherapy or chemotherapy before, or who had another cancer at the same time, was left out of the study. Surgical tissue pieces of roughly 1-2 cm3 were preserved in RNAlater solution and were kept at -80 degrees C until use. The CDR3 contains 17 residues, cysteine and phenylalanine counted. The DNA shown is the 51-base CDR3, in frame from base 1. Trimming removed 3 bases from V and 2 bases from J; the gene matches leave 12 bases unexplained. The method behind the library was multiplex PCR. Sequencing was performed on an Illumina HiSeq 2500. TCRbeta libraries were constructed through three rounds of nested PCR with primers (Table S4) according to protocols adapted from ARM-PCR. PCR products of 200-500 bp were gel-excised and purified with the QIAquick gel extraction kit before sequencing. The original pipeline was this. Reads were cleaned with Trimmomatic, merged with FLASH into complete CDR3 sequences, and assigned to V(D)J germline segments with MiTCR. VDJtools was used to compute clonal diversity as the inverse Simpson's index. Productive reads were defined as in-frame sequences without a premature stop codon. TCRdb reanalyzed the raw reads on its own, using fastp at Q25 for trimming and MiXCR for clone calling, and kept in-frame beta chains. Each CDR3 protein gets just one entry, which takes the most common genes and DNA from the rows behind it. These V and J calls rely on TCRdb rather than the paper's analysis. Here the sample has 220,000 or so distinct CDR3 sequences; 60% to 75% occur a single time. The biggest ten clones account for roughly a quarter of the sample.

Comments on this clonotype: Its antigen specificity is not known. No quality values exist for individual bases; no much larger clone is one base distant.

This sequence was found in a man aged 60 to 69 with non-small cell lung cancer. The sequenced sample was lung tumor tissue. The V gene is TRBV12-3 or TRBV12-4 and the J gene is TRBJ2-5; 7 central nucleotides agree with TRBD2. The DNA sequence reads TGTGCCAGCAGTTTGGGACTGGAGCGGGAAAGGCAAGAGACCCAGTACTTC. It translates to CASSLGLERERQETQYF.